Many counts were recorded for the clone carrying this T cell receptor beta chain. The antigen remains unidentified. These data belong to a study of Graves' ophthalmopathy and Graves' hyperthyroidism. Study details: Hyperthyroidism was classified as stable if no ophthalmopathy occurred within 18 months of follow-up.

TCR beta CDR3 regions were amplified from RNA transcripts. Second-round multiplex PCR came after a first-round RT-PCR that employed HTBI primers. Each CDR3 protein is one row after TCRdb ran MiXCR on the multiplex PCR reads. The profile covers about 550,000 distinct CDR3 sequences, with just under 40% appearing a single time and around 4.6% taken by the ten largest. General study findings and limits: Ophthalmopathy versus stable hyperthyroidism: 13-signature model gave 87.88% sensitivity, approximately 80% specificity. The majority of expanded thyroid clonotypes above 0.001 frequency also occurred in blood. As the model predicted ophthalmopathy progression, it achieved a sensitivity of just over 70% and a specificity of roughly 72%.

V dropped 0 bases and J dropped 2 bases, with 10 bases sitting between them. The germline V gene has CDR1 MGHRA and CDR2 YSYEKL. The CDR3 is 15 amino acids. V usage is TRBV4-1 and J usage is TRBJ2-5; tentative D call: TRBD1 (5 bases). The origin of this receptor is an adult man with Graves' hyperthyroidism. The material sequenced was peripheral blood or thyroid tissue (not recorded which). The CDR3 DNA is TGCGCCAGCAGCCAAGATGGGGCAGGGCAAGAGACCCAGTACTTC. Translation gives CASSQDGAGQETQYF.